This T cell receptor beta chain was found in a study of T cells in Graves' hyperthyroidism and ophthalmopathy (dated by TCRdb to the late 2010s). A note on the overall study: Peripheral blood samples were taken at the time of initial diagnosis, prior to any treatment. To identify TCR V-J signatures that set the groups apart, the researchers used a discovery cohort of about a hundred patients, made up of around 42 with Graves' ophthalmopathy and about 60 with stable Graves' hyperthyroidism. Prospective prediction of ophthalmopathy was tested in an independent validation cohort of some 19 hyperthyroidism patients and 17 patients who later progressed to ophthalmopathy. For training and testing, the 110 or so patients in the discovery cohort were randomly divided in a 7:3 ratio. In addition, the study compared T-cell repertoires in thyroid tissue and in blood from several Graves' hyperthyroidism patients. Once sampling was done, hyperthyroidism patients were given methimazole at a starting dose of 30 mg daily, whereas ophthalmopathy patients were given high-dose intravenous methylprednisolone. The paper describes TCR Vbeta CDR3 sequencing of 135 peripheral blood samples, made up of under 50 ophthalmopathy patients, some 76 hyperthyroidism patients and 17 progressor patients.

In its sample, this clonotype comes out as medium-sized (0.01 to 0.1%). The antigen it recognizes is unknown. Per-base quality was not reported, and no clone a single base away is much larger than it. Overall results and qualifications from the work: Blood samples also contained most of the expanded thyroid clonotypes (frequency above 0.001), which suggests that blood repertoires may reflect thyroid immune responses. No statistical method was used to fix the sample size in advance, and group allocation was not hidden from the investigators. A 13 V-J signature model separated ophthalmopathy from stable hyperthyroidism, with about 90% sensitivity and just under 84% specificity in cross-validation and 80%/75% in testing. During validation, the model predicted progression to ophthalmopathy a median of roughly 7.1 months ahead of onset, with 70.59% sensitivity and more than 72% specificity.

Amplification of TCR beta CDR3 regions was carried out from RNA transcripts. A first-round RT-PCR of the TCR CDR3 used the HTBI primer set with the Qiagen OneStep RT-PCR kit. Libraries were constructed in a second round of multiplex PCR, after which size selection and purification were performed. The libraries were sequenced on an Illumina HiSeq2000 using paired-end 100 bp reads. Under the source paper's analysis protocol: SOAPnuke was used to process the raw data, throwing out any read that contained adapters or uncalled bases, had a mean Phred below 15, or lacked an exact constant-primer or identifier match. COPE v1.2.5 was used to merge high-quality paired reads, and clonotypes were defined as unique nucleotide sequences. MiTCR v1.1 was used to align the clonotypes against IMGT TRBV, TRBD and TRBJ reference segments. Only V-J combinations with frequency above 0.0001, covering roughly 99% of repertoires, were analysed. The TCS score was defined as F50 (clonal expansion) divided by E x V (chaos), with BLOSUM62-based TCRdist calculated between CDR3 peptides within each V-J. Welch's t-statistics and random forest reduced some 510 V-J features to roughly 13, which were used in a naive Bayes classifier (R e1071). TCRdb redid the processing of the public reads, applying fastp at Q25 and MiXCR, and retained in-frame beta chains. Rows are unified per CDR3 protein, each entry keeping the most common DNA and genes. These V and J calls derive from TCRdb rather than the authors' analysis. Counted in this sample were 90,000 to 120,000 distinct CDR3 sequences; 15% to 20% of them appeared once. The ten biggest clones cover about 40% of the sample.

A patient counted as having stable Graves' hyperthyroidism if no progression to ophthalmopathy occurred over 18 months of follow-up. Hyperthyroidism patients were newly diagnosed, with disease duration under 2 months, and aged 18 to 65 years. Exclusion was applied to patients with uncontrolled infections, other autoimmune diseases, pregnancy or lactation. Diagnoses were established on the basis of clinical symptoms, serum thyroxine and TRAb, thyroid ultrasound, and orbital computed tomography. PBMCs were separated from 10 ml of fresh peripheral blood using Ficoll-Paque density gradient centrifugation. Total RNA was extracted using Trizol reagent, and RNA quality was assessed on an Agilent 2100 Bioanalyzer. Measured from the cysteine to the phenylalanine, the CDR3 is 14 residues long. Only CDR3 DNA is held: 42 bases, read in frame from base 1. CDR1 and CDR2 were assigned from the germline V gene (reference sequence) as DFQATT and SNEGSKA. The V end loses 3 bases and the J end loses 0 bases, and a stretch of 9 bases separates them.

Recombination connected TRBV20-1 to TRBJ2-1; the D gene identity is not certain. The clonotype originates from a woman in her 50s with Graves' hyperthyroidism. Material for sequencing was blood. For the CDR3, the sequence is CSASGRYSYNEQFF. The nucleotide sequence reads TGCAGTGCTAGTGGAAGGTACTCCTACAATGAGCAGTTCTTC.